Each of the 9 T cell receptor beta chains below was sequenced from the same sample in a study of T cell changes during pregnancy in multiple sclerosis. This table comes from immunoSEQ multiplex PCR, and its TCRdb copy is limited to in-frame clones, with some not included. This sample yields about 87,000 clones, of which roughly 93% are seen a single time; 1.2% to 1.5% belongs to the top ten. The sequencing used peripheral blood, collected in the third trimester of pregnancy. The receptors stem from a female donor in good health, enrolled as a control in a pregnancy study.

In nucleotides, the CDR3 is TGTGCCAGCAGCTTAGTCTCCGGGACTAGCTTCGAGCAGTTCTTC. Translation: CASSLVSGTSFEQFF. V usage is TRBV11-2 and J usage is TRBJ2-1; 9 bases fit TRBD2. The CDR3 extends over 15 amino acids. The trim removed 1 base at V and 10 bases at J, leaving 8 bases unmatched. Germline values: CDR1 SGHAT, CDR2 FQNNGV.

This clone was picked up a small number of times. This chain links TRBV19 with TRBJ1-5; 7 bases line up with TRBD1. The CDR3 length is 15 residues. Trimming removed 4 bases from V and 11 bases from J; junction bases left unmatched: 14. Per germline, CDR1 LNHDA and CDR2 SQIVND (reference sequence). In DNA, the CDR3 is TGTGCCAGTAGTAGACAGGGTGGGGTTACTACAGCCCAGCATTTT. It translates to CASSRQGGVTTAQHF.

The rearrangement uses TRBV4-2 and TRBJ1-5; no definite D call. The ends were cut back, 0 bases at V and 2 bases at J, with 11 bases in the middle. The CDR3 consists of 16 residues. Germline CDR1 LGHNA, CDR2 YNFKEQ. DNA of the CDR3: TGTGCCAGCAGCCAAGATACAGCCTGGGGCAATCAGCCCCAGCATTTT. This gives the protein CASSQDTAWGNQPQHF.

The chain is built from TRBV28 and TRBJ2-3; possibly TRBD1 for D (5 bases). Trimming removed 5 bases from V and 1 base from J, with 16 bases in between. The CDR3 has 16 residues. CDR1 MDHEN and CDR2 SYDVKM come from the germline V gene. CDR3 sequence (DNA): TGTGCCAGCAGTGTCGCGACAGTTATTGGCACAGATACGCAGTATTTT. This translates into CASSVATVIGTDTQYF.

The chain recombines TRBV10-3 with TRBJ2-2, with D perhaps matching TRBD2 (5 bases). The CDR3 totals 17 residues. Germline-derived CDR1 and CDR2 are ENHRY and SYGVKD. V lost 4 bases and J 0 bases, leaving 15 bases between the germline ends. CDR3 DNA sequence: TGTGCCATCAGTGGGGCGGAGGCAGTCGCGAACACCGGGGAGCTGTTTTTT. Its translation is CAISGAEAVANTGELFF.

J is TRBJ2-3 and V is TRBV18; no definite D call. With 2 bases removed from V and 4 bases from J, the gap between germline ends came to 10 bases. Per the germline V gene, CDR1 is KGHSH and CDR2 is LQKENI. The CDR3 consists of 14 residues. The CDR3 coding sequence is TGTGCCAGCTCACCAACCCCAGGTTCAGATACGCAGTATTTT. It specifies CASSPTPGSDTQYF.

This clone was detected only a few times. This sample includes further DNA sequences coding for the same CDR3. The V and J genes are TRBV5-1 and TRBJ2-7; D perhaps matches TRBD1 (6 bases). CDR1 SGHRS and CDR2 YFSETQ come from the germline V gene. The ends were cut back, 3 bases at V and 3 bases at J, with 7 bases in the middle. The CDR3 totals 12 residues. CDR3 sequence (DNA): TGCGCCAGCAGCTCACAGGGCTACGAGCAGTACTTC. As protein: CASSSQGYEQYF.

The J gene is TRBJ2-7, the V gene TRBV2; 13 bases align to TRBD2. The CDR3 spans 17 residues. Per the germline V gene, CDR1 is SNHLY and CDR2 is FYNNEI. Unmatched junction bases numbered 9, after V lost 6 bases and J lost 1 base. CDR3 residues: CASSLGLAGARSYEQYF. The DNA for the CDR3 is TGTGCCAGCAGCCTCGGACTAGCGGGAGCTCGATCCTACGAGCAGTACTTC.

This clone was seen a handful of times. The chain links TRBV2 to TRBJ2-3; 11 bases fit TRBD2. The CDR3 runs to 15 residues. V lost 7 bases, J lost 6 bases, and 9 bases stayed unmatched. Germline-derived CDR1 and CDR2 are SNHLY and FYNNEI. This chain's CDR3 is CASIGKLAGDDTQYF. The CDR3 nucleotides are TGTGCCAGCATAGGAAAACTAGCGGGAGATGATACGCAGTATTTT.